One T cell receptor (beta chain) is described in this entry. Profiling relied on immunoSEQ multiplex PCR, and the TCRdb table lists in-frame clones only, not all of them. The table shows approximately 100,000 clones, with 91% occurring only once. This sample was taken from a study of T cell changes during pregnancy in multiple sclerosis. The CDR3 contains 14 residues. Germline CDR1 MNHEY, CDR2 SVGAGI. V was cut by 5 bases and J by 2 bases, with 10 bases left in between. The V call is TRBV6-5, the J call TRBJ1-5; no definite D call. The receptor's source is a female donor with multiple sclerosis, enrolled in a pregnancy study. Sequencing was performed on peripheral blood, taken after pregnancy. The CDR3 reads CASSEGGGNQPQHF. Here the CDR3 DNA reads TGTGCCAGCAGTGAGGGTGGCGGCAATCAGCCCCAGCATTTT.